The clone carrying this T cell receptor (beta chain) was recorded a few times. Antigen specificity is unknown. The data are from a study of cytomegalovirus exposure and HLA in healthy donors. General observations from the study: TCR beta chains associated with HLA were, in a later analysis, more clonally expanded than equally common others. Earlier analysis yielded a pattern in which most TCR beta V segments were productive about 87% or about 30% of the time.

In the PCR, 60 Vbeta and 13 Jbeta primers were used. The method was immunoSEQ multiplex PCR; TCRdb's version includes in-frame clones alone and lacks a portion of them. The table lists about 140,000 clones, roughly 80% of them singletons. The TCR was taken from a female donor in good health and CMV-seronegative. The sequencing sample was made of PBMCs.

This chain's CDR3 is CASSVTGGASEKLFF. The CDR3 region has the DNA TGTGCCAGCAGCGTAACAGGGGGCGCCTCGGAAAAACTGTTTTTT. The chain recombines TRBV2 with TRBJ1-4, with 9 bases that match TRBD1. The CDR3 sequence is 15 residues long. Germline V CDR1 and CDR2: SNHLY, FYNNEI. V shed 6 bases and J 8 bases; nucleotides not matched to a gene: 10.